This paragraph reports one TCR beta chain. Its antigen remains unknown. Germline CDR1 and CDR2: SEHNR and FQNEAQ (reference sequence). Unmatched junction bases numbered 17, after V lost 4 bases and J lost 7 bases. This CDR3 has 19 amino acids. Terminally differentiated effector memory CD45RA+ cells were left out of the naive CD8 fraction, which was CD45RO-negative and positively selected for CCR7. This sample was included in a study of shared clonotypes between healthy human individuals. Study-level findings and limits: Generally, naive subsets came out with larger estimated richness than memory subsets. Roughly 4.6% of naive CD4 clonotypes were common to a handful of donors.

Method: immunoSEQ multiplex PCR; TCRdb's copy keeps in-frame clones and lacks some. The repertoire consists of more than 600,000 clones, with 92% occurring once and the leading ten covering approximately 22%. The clonotype originates from a man aged 25 to 45 in good health. The sequencing sample was made of naive CD8+ T cells sorted from blood. V is TRBV7-9 and J is TRBJ2-4; the match to TRBD2 covers 12 bases. For the CDR3, the DNA is TGTGCCAGCAGCTCGCCCTTTACCCTGACTAGCGGGAGCAGGAACATTCAGTACTTC. This translates into CASSSPFTLTSGSRNIQYF.